This passage covers 28 T cell receptor beta chains from one sample sequenced in a study of monozygotic twins with inflammatory bowel disease. TCRdb reprocessed the 5' RACE reads and reports one entry per CDR3 protein, with no DNA. This sample's table has a few hundred thousand distinct CDR3 sequences. The sample comprised blood. Receptors were obtained from a human donor with ulcerative colitis or Crohn's disease, or a healthy co-twin of an affected twin (not recorded which).

This CDR3 is CASGQRGFLDTQYF. The chain uses TRBV6-2 or TRBV6-3 and TRBJ2-3; lacking DNA, the TRBD2 call made by TCRdb goes unchecked. The CDR3 contains 14 residues. The germline CDR1 and CDR2 sequences are MNHEY and SVGEGT.

The chain has TRBV7-8 and TRBJ2-7; as DNA is missing, the TRBD1 call by TCRdb cannot be tested. Germline CDR1 and CDR2: SGHVS and FQNEAQ. CDR3 size: 18 residues. The chain's CDR3 is CASSLSHRGLPGSYEQYF.

The V gene is TRBV27, the J gene TRBJ2-2; the TRBD2 assignment by TCRdb is unverifiable without DNA. The length of the CDR3 is 17 residues. Germline V gives CDR1 MNHEY, CDR2 SMNVEV (reference sequence). The CDR3 region is CASSLRPAGGRTGELFF.

The chain employs TRBV30 and TRBJ2-3. The CDR3 is 11 residues long. Germline values: CDR1 GTSNPN, CDR2 SVGIG (reference sequence). The CDR3 region is CAWSVLDTQYF.

This chain joins TRBV20-1 and TRBJ2-7; TCRdb calls TRBD1, which cannot be checked without DNA. The germline gives CDR1 DFQATT, CDR2 SNEGSKA (reference sequence). The CDR3 sequence is 14 residues long. The CDR3 sequence is CSASPRQGTNEQYF.

This chain joins TRBV2 and TRBJ2-1; TCRdb names TRBD1, which stays unverified in the absence of DNA. This CDR3 has 18 residues. Germline assignment: CDR1 SNHLY and CDR2 FYNNEI. CDR3: CASSDGPVLAGVNNEQFF.

The rearrangement links TRBV4-1 to TRBJ2-7; TCRdb selects TRBD2, and the lack of DNA leaves this call unchecked. The CDR3 has 21 amino acids. The germline CDR1 and CDR2 sequences are MGHRA and YSYEKL. CDR3 in amino acids: CASSQDWVSGGLAGQLYEQYF.

This chain uses TRBV5-1 with TRBJ1-1; TCRdb's assignment of TRBD1 cannot be checked, as there is no DNA. The CDR3 length is 16 residues. From germline, CDR1 is SGHRS and CDR2 YFSETQ. The CDR3 reads CASSEDRALMNTEAFF.

The chain combines TRBV5-1 with TRBJ1-1. The CDR3 extends over 14 amino acids. Germline-derived CDR1 and CDR2 are SGHRS and YFSETQ. The CDR3 sequence is CASSAAAGNTEAFF. Full variable domain (rest looked up from reference TRBV5-1 and TRBJ1-1): KAGVTQTPRYLIKTRGQQVTLSCSPISGHRSVSWYQQTPGQGLQFLFEYFSETQRNKGNFPGRFSGRQFSNSRSEMNVSTLELGDSALYLCASSAAAGNTEAFFGQGTRLTVV.

V usage is TRBV27 and J usage is TRBJ2-7. The CDR3 extends over 16 amino acids. From germline, CDR1 is MNHEY and CDR2 SMNVEV (reference sequence). The CDR3: CASSLLTLSGSYEQYF.

The chain joins TRBV20-1 to TRBJ2-1; TCRdb proposes TRBD2, but this gene call is untestable without DNA. CDR1 and CDR2 (germline): DFQATT, SNEGSKA (reference sequence). The CDR3 runs to 14 residues. CDR3 sequence: CSAPTSGAYNEQFF.

The V call is TRBV6-6, the J call TRBJ2-3; as DNA is missing, the TRBD1 call by TCRdb cannot be tested. The CDR3 consists of 14 residues. Germline V CDR1 and CDR2: MNHNY, SVGAGI (reference sequence). This CDR3 reads CASRTGSTTDTQYF.

This chain uses TRBV14 with TRBJ1-2. The CDR3 is made up of 13 amino acids. The germline CDR1 and CDR2 sequences are SGHDN and FVKESK. Here the CDR3 reads CASSDGLLYGYTF.

The rearrangement uses TRBV7-2 and TRBJ2-5; TCRdb calls TRBD1, which cannot be checked without DNA. The germline gives CDR1 SGHTA, CDR2 FQGNSA. The CDR3 runs 16 residues. CDR3 region: CASSLQGIGYQETQYF.

The CDR3 reads CASSRDSSTDTQYF. The genes are TRBV9 and TRBJ2-3; TCRdb returns TRBD1, unconfirmable since there is no DNA. Germline V gene data show CDR1 as SGDLS and CDR2 as YYNGEE. The CDR3 extends over 14 amino acids.

This chain uses TRBV7-9 with TRBJ1-2. Germline CDR1 reads SEHNR; CDR2 reads FQNEAQ (reference sequence). The CDR3 loop spans 12 amino acids. The CDR3 region is CASSSRNYGYTF.

CDR3 amino acids: CASSYSSGVPLDTQYF. The chain combines TRBV6-5 with TRBJ2-3; TCRdb gives TRBD1 as the D gene, but with no DNA this cannot be confirmed. The CDR3 totals 16 residues. The V gene's germline CDR1 is MNHEY and CDR2 SVGAGI.

The chain joins TRBV12-3 or TRBV12-4 to TRBJ2-2; TCRdb calls TRBD2, which cannot be checked without DNA. The CDR3 consists of 16 residues. The CDR3 sequence is CASSPTSGAPTGELFF.

The V call is TRBV20-1, the J call TRBJ2-7; TCRdb designates TRBD2, a call that cannot be tested without DNA. This CDR3 has 17 residues. From germline, CDR1 is DFQATT and CDR2 SNEGSKA (reference sequence). The CDR3 sequence is CSARGPGLAGASDEQYF.

The rearrangement links TRBV6-6 to TRBJ1-1. Germline CDR1 MNHNY, CDR2 SVGAGI (reference sequence). There are 12 residues in the CDR3. CDR3 loop: CASSTKNTEAFF.

V and J are TRBV20-1 and TRBJ2-7; the TRBD1 assignment by TCRdb is unverifiable without DNA. The CDR3 runs to 13 residues. Looked up from germline, CDR1 is DFQATT and CDR2 is SNEGSKA (reference sequence). CDR3 sequence: CSARDQGHYEQYF.

The chain recombines TRBV19 with TRBJ2-7; TCRdb's D call, TRBD1, is unchecked because there is no DNA. In germline, CDR1 is LNHDA, CDR2 SQIVND (reference sequence). CDR3 length: 15 residues. The CDR3: CASSLPGQGANEQYF.

The chain has TRBV5-1 and TRBJ1-1; there is no DNA to check the TCRdb D call of TRBD1. CDR3 length: 16 residues. The germline V gene has CDR1 SGHRS and CDR2 YFSETQ. The chain's CDR3 is CASSLFLTGGNTEAFF.

The rearrangement joins TRBV2 to TRBJ2-2; no DNA is available, so the TRBD1 call from TCRdb remains unchecked. The germline CDR1 and CDR2 sequences are SNHLY and FYNNEI. This CDR3 is 16 amino acids long. The CDR3 reads CASRDRALSGTGELFF. Filled out from reference TRBV2 and TRBJ2-2, the complete variable domain reads EPEVTQTPSHQVTQMGQEVILRCVPISNHLYFYWYRQILGQKVEFLVSFYNNEISEKSEIFDDQFSVERPDGSNFTLKIRSTKLEDSAMYFCASRDRALSGTGELFFGEGSRLTVL.

The chain employs TRBV5-1 and TRBJ1-1; with no DNA, the TCRdb D assignment of TRBD1 cannot be verified. CDR3 length: 16 residues. Germline CDR1 and CDR2: SGHRS and YFSETQ. This CDR3 is CASSPEPGQMNTEAFF.

This chain links TRBV29-1 with TRBJ2-5; TCRdb indicates TRBD1, and absent DNA this call remains unverified. This CDR3 has 14 amino acids. CDR1 is SQVTM, CDR2 ANQGSEA, per germline. CDR3 loop: CSVDAGGWEETQYF. Combining the CDR3 with reference TRBV29-1 and TRBJ2-5 gives the whole variable domain SAVISQKPSRDICQRGTSLTIQCQVDSQVTMMFWYRQQPGQSLTLIATANQGSEATYESGFVIDKFPISRPNLTFSTLTVSNMSPEDSSIYLCSVDAGGWEETQYFGPGTRLLVL.

V is TRBV6-5 and J is TRBJ1-4; the D call of TRBD1 rests on TCRdb alone, since no DNA is present to check it. The V gene's germline CDR1 is MNHEY and CDR2 SVGAGI. This CDR3 has 15 residues. The chain's CDR3 is CASSYWQGTNEKLFF.

The chain has TRBV7-9 and TRBJ1-2. Germline CDR1 is SEHNR and CDR2 is FQNEAQ (reference sequence). CDR3 length equals 13 residues. The chain's CDR3 is CASSVGTNYGYTF.